This T cell receptor beta chain is drawn from a study of Ad26.COV2.S vaccination and SARS-CoV-2 variants. Findings and limits, study-wide: Spike-specific responses of CD8+ and CD4+ T cells were reported to display substantial breadth after vaccination.

Repertoires were generated with immunoSEQ multiplex PCR, while TCRdb's copy carries only in-frame clones and drops some. The table records about 350,000 clones, about 85% of them present only once. This CDR3 is built from 13 residues. The ends were cut back, 7 bases at V and 4 bases at J, with 11 bases in the middle. The germline CDR1 and CDR2 sequences are LNHDA and SQIVND (reference sequence). To note about this clone: The antigen is not known.

The treatment here: some 20 received Ad26.COV2.S at low or high dose, single or two shots; roughly 5 received placebo; per-sample allocation not given. Day 63 following the first vaccine or placebo injection was when the samples were taken. This rearrangement joins TRBV19 to TRBJ1-5, with D unresolved. The specimen comprised peripheral blood, sampled in a trial of Ad26.COV2.S vaccine versus placebo. This TCR was sampled from a person aged 18-60 years who received the Ad26.COV2.S COVID-19 vaccine or a placebo. CDR3 nucleotides: TGTGCCAGTATGATGAGGGCTAATCAGCCCCAGCATTTT. It codes for CASMMRANQPQHF.